Listed below are T cell receptor beta chains from one sample, sequenced in a study of T cells after yellow fever vaccination. TCRdb re-derived calls from the 5' RACE reads in MiXCR, one entry per CDR3 protein. This table has about 360,000 distinct CDR3 sequences, under 7.5% appearing once. Sequencing used PBMCs, obtained 5 days after the yellow fever booster vaccination. These receptors originate from a man aged 25 to 40 who received the YFV17D yellow fever vaccine. The CDR3 runs from the conserved cysteine through the conserved F or W. A D gene is named only where the DNA matches it firmly. Clone sizes are given selectively: once, few, many, or a class where the clone is expanded.

j_call clone_size v_call d_call cdr3_nt cdr3_aa
TRBJ2-1 few TRBV12-3/TRBV12-4 TRBD2 TGTGCCAGCAGCGGACTAGCGGGTAATGAGCAGTTCTTC CASSGLAGNEQFF
TRBJ2-3 few TRBV20-1 - TGCAGTGCTAGAACCCCTGGCCGGGATGATACGCAGTATTTT CSARTPGRDDTQYF
TRBJ2-7 - TRBV7-9 - TGTGCCAGCAGCTTAGGATTATGGCAGTCCTACGAGCAGTACTTC CASSLGLWQSYEQYF
TRBJ2-3 few TRBV11-3 - TGTGCCAGCAGCTTAGATACACAGAACACAGATACGCAGTATTTT CASSLDTQNTDTQYF
TRBJ1-6 - TRBV5-1 - TGCGCCAGCAGCTTGGTCGCCAACTATAATTCACCCCTCCACTTT CASSLVANYNSPLHF
TRBJ2-2 few TRBV19 - TGTGCCAGTAGAATTGGTCAATTGAACACCGGGGAGCTGTTTTTT CASRIGQLNTGELFF
TRBJ1-5 many TRBV20-1 - TGCAGTGCTAGGACAACTAATCAGCCCCAGCATTTT CSARTTNQPQHF
TRBJ2-7 many TRBV12-3/TRBV12-4 - TGTGCCAGCAGTTTTCTTAGGTCCCACGAGCAGTACTTC CASSFLRSHEQYF
TRBJ2-7 - TRBV15 - TGTGCCACCAGCCCCCGGGATTCGAGCTACGAGCAGTACTTC CATSPRDSSYEQYF
TRBJ2-5 - TRBV20-1 TRBD2 TGCAGTGCTAGGCGGGAGGGAGCGACCCAGTACTTC CSARREGATQYF
TRBJ2-1 few TRBV19 TRBD2 TGTGCCAGTACCCCCACTAGCGGGAGGTTCAATGAGCAGTTCTTC CASTPTSGRFNEQFF
TRBJ2-3 - TRBV20-1 TRBD2 TGCAGTGCTAGAGACTCAGCGGGAGTGTATGTAGATACGCAGTATTTT CSARDSAGVYVDTQYF
TRBJ2-1 - TRBV6-1 - TGTGCCAGCAGTCCTTCGGGACTGCCCTACAATGAGCAGTTCTTC CASSPSGLPYNEQFF
TRBJ2-1 - TRBV10-1 TRBD1 TGCGCCAGCAGTGAAGGGACAGGCTACAATGAGCAGTTCTTC CASSEGTGYNEQFF
TRBJ2-3 - TRBV4-3 - TGCGCCAGCAGCCAAGAAAACGACGAGGGACTCAGGCGGTATTTT CASSQENDEGLRRYF
TRBJ2-4 many TRBV20-1 TRBD2 TGCAGTGCTAGCCTAGCGGGAGGTGGGCCAAACATTCAGTACTTC CSASLAGGGPNIQYF
TRBJ2-3 many TRBV6-1 TRBD1 TGTGCCAGCAGTAGGAGACAGGGATCGACAGATACGCAGTATTTT CASSRRQGSTDTQYF
TRBJ2-2 many TRBV29-1 - TGCAGCGTTGGCCGGGGCCCGAACACCGGGGAGCTGTTTTTT CSVGRGPNTGELFF
TRBJ1-5 many TRBV12-3/TRBV12-4 - TGTGCCAGCAGGGCTACAGGAGATGGCAATCAGCCCCAGCATTTT CASRATGDGNQPQHF
TRBJ1-6 few TRBV7-8 - TGTGCCAGCAGCTTAGGCGAGAACTCACCCCTCCACTTT CASSLGENSPLHF
TRBJ2-5 many TRBV6-5 TRBD1 TGTGCCAGCAGTTGGGACAGCCGAGGGGAGACCCAGTACTTC CASSWDSRGETQYF
TRBJ1-1 - TRBV29-1 - TGCAGCGCGGGCGGGGTGAACACTGAAGCTTTCTTT CSAGGVNTEAFF
TRBJ2-1 many TRBV15 - TGTGCCACCAGCAGAGAACGGGGTGCTCACAATGAGCAGTTCTTC CATSRERGAHNEQFF
TRBJ2-2 many TRBV5-5 - TGTGCCAGCAGCTTGGCGGGAGCTTTTTACACCGGGGAGCTGTTTTTT CASSLAGAFYTGELFF
TRBJ2-6 - TRBV7-2 - TGTGCCAGCACACGAGGGGGGCTCGGGGCCAACGTCCTGACTTTC CASTRGGLGANVLTF
TRBJ2-1 many TRBV20-1 - TGCAGTGCTATGGTGGGCCCAGAGTTCTTC CSAMVGPEFF
TRBJ2-3 many TRBV9 TRBD2 TGTGCCAGCAGCGTGACTAGCGGGAAGACAGATACGCAGTATTTT CASSVTSGKTDTQYF
TRBJ2-7 - TRBV29-1 - TGCAGCGTTGAGGGCTCTAGGGGGGTCGAGCAGTACTTC CSVEGSRGVEQYF
TRBJ2-2 - TRBV11-2 - TGTGCCAGCAGCTTAGCTGGGTGGGGGAACACCGGGGAGCTGTTTTTT CASSLAGWGNTGELFF
TRBJ2-7 - TRBV20-1 TRBD2 TGCAGTGCCAGAAGACCGAGCGGGGGGTACGAGCAGTACTTC CSARRPSGGYEQYF
TRBJ2-7 many TRBV5-1 TRBD2 TGCGCCAGCAGCCCGAGCGGGAGGGTTTGGGGAGAGCAGTACTTC CASSPSGRVWGEQYF
TRBJ2-2 many TRBV5-1 TRBD2 TGCGCCAGCAGCGGGACTATTACAAGGGAGCTGTTTTTT CASSGTITRELFF